This T cell receptor beta chain stems from a study of metastatic and nonmetastatic thyroid tumors. Thyroid surgery was preceded by no treatment in any patient. TCRdb used MiXCR to call clones anew from the PCR reads. In the table there are about 20,000 clones, 37% of which are singletons. The CDR3 consists of 15 residues. Germline CDR1 reads MNHEY; CDR2 reads SMNVEV (reference sequence). V lost 7 bases, J lost 6 bases, and 19 bases lay in between. This clone was found a few times. The TCR originated in a female donor with papillary thyroid cancer or a benign thyroid nodule (not recorded which). Some clones in this sample may be carry-over from other donors' samples. Source material: tumor tissue. The chain uses TRBV27 and TRBJ2-1; D unclear. CDR3 DNA: TGTGCCAGCAAATTGGCTGGGGTCGGCCGCAATGAGCAGTTCTTC. Amino acid sequence: CASKLAGVGRNEQFF.